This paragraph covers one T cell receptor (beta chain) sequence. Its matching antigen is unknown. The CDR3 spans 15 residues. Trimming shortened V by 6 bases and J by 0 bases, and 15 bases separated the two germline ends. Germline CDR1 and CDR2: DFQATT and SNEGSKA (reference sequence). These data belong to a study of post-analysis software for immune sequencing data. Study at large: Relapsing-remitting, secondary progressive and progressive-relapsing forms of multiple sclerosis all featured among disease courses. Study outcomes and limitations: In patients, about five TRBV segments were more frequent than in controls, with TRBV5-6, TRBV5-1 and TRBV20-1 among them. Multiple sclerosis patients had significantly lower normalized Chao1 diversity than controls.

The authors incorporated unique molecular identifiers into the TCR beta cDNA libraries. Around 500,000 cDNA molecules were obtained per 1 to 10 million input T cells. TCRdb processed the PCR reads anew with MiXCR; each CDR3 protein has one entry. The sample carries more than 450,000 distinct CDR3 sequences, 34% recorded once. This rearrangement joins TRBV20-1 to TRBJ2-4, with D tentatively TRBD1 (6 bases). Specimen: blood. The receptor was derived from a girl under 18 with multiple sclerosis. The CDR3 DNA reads TGCAGTGCCGTTGAGACAGGTGTAGCCAAAAACATTCAGTACTTC. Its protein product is CSAVETGVAKNIQYF.